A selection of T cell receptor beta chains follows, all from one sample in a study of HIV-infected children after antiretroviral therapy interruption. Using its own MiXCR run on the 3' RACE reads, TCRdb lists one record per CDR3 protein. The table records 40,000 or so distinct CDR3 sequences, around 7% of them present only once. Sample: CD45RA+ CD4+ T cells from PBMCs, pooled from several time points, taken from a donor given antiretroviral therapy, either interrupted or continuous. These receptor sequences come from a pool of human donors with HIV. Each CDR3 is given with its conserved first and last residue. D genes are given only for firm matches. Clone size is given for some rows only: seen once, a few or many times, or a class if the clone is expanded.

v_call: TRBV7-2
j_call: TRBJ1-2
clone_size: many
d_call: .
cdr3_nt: TGTGCCAGCAGCTTAACAGGCGTCCATGGCTACACCTTC
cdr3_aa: CASSLTGVHGYTF

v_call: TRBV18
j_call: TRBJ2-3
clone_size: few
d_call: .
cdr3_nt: TGTGCCAGCTCACCTCCGGACGCGGGAAGCACAGATACGCAGTATTTT
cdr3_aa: CASSPPDAGSTDTQYF

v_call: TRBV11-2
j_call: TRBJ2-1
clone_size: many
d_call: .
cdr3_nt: TGTGCCAGCAGCGGAGGGCCGTCCGGGAATGAGCAGTTCTTC
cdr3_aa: CASSGGPSGNEQFF

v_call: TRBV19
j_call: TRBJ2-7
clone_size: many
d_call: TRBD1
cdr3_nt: TGTGCCAGTAGTATTATTGGGACAGGGACCCACGAGCAGTACTTC
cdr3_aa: CASSIIGTGTHEQYF

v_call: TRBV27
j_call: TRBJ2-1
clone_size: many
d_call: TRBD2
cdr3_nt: TGTGCCAGCCGAACTAGCGGGACAGACTCCTACAATGAGCAGTTCTTC
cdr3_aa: CASRTSGTDSYNEQFF

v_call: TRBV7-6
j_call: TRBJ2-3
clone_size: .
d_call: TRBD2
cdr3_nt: TGTGCCAGCAGCCCAGCGGGGGAATCAGATACGCAGTATTTT
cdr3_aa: CASSPAGESDTQYF

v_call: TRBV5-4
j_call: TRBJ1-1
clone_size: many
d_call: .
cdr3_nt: TGTGCCAGCAGCTTAAACACGAACACTGAAGCTTTCTTT
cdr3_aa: CASSLNTNTEAFF

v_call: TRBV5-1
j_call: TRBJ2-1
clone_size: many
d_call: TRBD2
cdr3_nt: TGCGCCAGCAGCTTGGGGATAGCGGGAGCCTACAATGAGCAGTTCTTC
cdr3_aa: CASSLGIAGAYNEQFF

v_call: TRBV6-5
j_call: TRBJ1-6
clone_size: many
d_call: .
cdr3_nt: TGTGCCAGCAGGTTTAACAGAGCCTATAATTCACCCCTCCACTTT
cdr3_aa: CASRFNRAYNSPLHF

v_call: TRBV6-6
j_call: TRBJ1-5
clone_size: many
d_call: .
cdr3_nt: TGTGCCAGCAGACCCGGGGTAGCGGATCAGCCCCAGCATTTT
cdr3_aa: CASRPGVADQPQHF

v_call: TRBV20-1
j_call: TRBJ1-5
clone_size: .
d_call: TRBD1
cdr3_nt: TGCAGTGCTAGCCAGGACAGGTACAATCAGCCCCAGCATTTT
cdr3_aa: CSASQDRYNQPQHF

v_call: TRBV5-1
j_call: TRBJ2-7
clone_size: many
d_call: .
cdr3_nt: TGCGCCAGCAGCTTGGATCGGGACTCGCGGTGGTACGAGCAGTACTTC
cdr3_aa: CASSLDRDSRWYEQYF

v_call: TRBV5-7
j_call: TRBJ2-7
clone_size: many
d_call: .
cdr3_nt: TGTGCCAGCACCCCTTTAGGACTAACCTCTTACGAGCAGTACTTC
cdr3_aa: CASTPLGLTSYEQYF

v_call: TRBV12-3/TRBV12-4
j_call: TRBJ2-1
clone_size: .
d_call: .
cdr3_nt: TGTGCCAGCAGCAGGGGGGCCCCCTACAATGAGCAGTTCTTC
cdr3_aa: CASSRGAPYNEQFF

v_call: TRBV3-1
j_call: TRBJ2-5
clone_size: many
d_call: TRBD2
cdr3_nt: TGTGCCAGCAGCACGAGGATTGGGACTAGCGGGAGATGGGTGGGAGAGACCCAGTACTTC
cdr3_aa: CASSTRIGTSGRWVGETQYF

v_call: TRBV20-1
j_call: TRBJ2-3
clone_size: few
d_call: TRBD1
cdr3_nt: TGCAGTGCAAATCGCCCCCGGGACAGGGGCCGGTATACGCAGTATTTT
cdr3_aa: CSANRPRDRGRYTQYF